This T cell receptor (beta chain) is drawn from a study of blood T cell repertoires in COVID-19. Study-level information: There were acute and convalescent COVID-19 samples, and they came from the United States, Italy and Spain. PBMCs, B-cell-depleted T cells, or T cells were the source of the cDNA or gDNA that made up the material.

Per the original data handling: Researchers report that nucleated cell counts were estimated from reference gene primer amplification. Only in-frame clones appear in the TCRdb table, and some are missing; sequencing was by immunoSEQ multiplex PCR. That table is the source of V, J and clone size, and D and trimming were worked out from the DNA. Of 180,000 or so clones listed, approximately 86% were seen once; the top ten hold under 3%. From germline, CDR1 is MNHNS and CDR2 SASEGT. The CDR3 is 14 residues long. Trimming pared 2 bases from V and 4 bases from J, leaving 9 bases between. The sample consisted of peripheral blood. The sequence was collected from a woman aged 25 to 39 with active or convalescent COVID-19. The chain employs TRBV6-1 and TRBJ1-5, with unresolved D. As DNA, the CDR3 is TGTGCCAGCAGTGAATATGGGAGGAATCAGCCCCAGCATTTT. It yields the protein CASSEYGRNQPQHF.